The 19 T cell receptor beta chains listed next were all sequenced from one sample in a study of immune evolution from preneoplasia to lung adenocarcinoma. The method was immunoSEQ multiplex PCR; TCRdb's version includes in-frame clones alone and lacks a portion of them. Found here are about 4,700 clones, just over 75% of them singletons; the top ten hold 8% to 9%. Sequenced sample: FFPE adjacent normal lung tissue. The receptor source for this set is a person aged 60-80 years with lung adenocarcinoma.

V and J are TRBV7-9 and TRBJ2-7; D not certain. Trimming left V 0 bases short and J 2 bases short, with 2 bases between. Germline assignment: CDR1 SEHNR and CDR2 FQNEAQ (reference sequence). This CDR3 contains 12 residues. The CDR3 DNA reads TGTGCCAGCAGCTTAGCGGCCTACGAGCAGTACTTC. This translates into CASSLAAYEQYF.

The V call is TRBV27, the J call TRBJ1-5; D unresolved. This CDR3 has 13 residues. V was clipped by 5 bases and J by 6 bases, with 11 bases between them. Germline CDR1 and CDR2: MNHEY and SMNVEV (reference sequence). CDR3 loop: CASSPRLPQPQHF. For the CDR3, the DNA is TGTGCCAGCAGTCCCAGGCTGCCTCAGCCCCAGCATTTT.

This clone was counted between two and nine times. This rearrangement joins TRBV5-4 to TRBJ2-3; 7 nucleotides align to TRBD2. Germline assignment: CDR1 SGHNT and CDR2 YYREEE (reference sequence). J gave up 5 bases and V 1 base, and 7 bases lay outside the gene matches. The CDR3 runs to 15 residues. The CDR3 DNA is TGTGCCAGCAGCTTGTATGCTAGCGGATTAGATACGCAGTATTTT. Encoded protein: CASSLYASGLDTQYF.

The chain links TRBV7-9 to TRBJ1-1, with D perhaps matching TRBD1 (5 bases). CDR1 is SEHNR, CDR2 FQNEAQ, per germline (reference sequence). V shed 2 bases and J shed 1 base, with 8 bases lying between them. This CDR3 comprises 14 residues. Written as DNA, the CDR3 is TGTGCCAGCAGCTTACAGGGACGGAACACTGAAGCTTTCTTT. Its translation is CASSLQGRNTEAFF.

The CDR3 region is CASSSGHSGELFF. CDR3 nucleotides: TGTGCCAGCAGCTCCGGACACTCCGGGGAGCTGTTTTTT. The genes are TRBV7-3 and TRBJ2-2; TRBD1 might be the D (5 bases). The CDR3 loop spans 13 amino acids. The germline CDR1 and CDR2 sequences are SGHTA and FQGTGA. Trimming cost V 4 bases and J 6 bases, with 9 bases left between them.

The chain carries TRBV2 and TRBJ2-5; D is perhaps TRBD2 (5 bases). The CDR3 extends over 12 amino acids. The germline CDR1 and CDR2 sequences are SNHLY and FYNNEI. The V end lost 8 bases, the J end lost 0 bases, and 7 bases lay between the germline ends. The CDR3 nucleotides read TGTGCCAGCGGGCGGGACCAAGAGACCCAGTACTTC. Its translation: CASGRDQETQYF.

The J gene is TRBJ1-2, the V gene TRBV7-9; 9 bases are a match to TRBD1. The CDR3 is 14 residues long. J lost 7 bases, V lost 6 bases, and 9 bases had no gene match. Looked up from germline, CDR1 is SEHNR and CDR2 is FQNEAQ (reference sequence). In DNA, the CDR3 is TGTGCCAGCAGGAGCGGACAGGGGACAGGTGGCTACACCTTC. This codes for CASRSGQGTGGYTF.

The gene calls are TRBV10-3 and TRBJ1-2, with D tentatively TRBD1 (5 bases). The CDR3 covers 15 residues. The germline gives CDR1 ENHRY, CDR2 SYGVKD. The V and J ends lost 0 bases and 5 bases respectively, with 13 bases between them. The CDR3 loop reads CAISESGARTYGYTF. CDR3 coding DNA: TGTGCCATCAGTGAGTCCGGGGCCCGGACATATGGCTACACCTTC.

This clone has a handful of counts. CDR3 coding DNA: TGTGCCAGCAGACCCGGGACAGGGAAAGGTTCACCCCTCCACTTT. Translation gives CASRPGTGKGSPLHF. J is TRBJ1-6 and V is TRBV7-6; the match to TRBD1 covers 9 bases. Losses at the gene ends were 6 bases for V and 9 bases for J; bases not matched to a gene: 9. Per germline, CDR1 SGHVS and CDR2 FNYEAQ. The length of the CDR3 is 15 residues.

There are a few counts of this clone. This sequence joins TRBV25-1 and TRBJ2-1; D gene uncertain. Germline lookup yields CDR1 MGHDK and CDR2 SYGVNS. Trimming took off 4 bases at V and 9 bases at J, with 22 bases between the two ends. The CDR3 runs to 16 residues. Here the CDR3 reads CASSAPGGAVLGEQFF. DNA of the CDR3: TGTGCCAGCAGTGCACCGGGCGGCGCCGTCTTGGGTGAGCAGTTCTTC. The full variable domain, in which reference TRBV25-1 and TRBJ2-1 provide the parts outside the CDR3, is EADIYQTPRYLVIGTGKKITLECSQTMGHDKMYWYQQDPGMELHLIHYSYGVNSTEKGDLSSESTVSRIRTEHFPLTLESARPSHTSQYLCASSAPGGAVLGEQFFGPGTRLTVL.

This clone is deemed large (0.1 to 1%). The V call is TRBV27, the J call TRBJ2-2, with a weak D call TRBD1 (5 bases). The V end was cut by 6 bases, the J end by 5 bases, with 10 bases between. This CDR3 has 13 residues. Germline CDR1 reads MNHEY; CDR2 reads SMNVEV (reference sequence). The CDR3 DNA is TGTGCCAGCAGCCCAGGGTTTACCGGGGAGCTGTTTTTT. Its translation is CASSPGFTGELFF.

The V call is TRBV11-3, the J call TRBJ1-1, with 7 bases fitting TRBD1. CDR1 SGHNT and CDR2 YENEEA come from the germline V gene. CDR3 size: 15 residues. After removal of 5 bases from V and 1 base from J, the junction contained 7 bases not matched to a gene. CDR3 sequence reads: CASSVGGRTNTEAFF. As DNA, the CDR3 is TGTGCCAGCAGCGTAGGGGGCAGGACGAACACTGAAGCTTTCTTT.

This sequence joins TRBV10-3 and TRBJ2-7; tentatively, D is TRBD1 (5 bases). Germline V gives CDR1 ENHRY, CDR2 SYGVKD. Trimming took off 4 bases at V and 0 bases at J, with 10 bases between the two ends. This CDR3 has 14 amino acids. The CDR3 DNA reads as TGTGCCATCAGTGCGCAGGGAACCTCCTACGAGCAGTACTTC. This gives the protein CAISAQGTSYEQYF.

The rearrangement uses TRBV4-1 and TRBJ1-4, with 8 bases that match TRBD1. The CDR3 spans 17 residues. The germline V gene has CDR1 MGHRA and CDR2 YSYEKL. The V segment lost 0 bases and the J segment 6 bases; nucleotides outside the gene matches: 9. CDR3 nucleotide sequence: TGCGCCAGCAGCCAAGATCCTCAGGGGGCACAGGATGAAAAACTGTTTTTT. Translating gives CASSQDPQGAQDEKLFF.

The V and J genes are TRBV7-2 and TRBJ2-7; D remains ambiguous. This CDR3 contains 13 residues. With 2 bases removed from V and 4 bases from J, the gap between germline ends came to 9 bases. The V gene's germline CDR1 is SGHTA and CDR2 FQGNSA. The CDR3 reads CASSLIAIYEQYF. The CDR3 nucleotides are TGTGCCAGCAGCTTAATCGCCATTTACGAGCAGTACTTC.

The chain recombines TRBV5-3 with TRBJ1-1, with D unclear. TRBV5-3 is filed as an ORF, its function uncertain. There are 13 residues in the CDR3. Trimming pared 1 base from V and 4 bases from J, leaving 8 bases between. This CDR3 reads CARSLRAGTEAFF. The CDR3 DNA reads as TGTGCCAGAAGCTTGAGAGCGGGCACTGAAGCTTTCTTT.

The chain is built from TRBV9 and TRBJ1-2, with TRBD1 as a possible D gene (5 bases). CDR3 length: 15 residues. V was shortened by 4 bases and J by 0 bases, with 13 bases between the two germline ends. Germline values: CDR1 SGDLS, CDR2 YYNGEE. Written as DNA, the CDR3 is TGTGCCAGCAGCCACCTGGACAACCCTAACTATGGCTACACCTTC. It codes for CASSHLDNPNYGYTF.

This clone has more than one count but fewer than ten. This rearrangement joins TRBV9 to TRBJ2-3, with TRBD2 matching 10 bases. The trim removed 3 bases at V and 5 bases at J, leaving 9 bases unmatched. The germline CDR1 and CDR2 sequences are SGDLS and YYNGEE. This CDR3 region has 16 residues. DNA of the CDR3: TGTGCCAGCAGCGCCCTTAGCGGGGGGATTCTAGATACGCAGTATTTT. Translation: CASSALSGGILDTQYF.

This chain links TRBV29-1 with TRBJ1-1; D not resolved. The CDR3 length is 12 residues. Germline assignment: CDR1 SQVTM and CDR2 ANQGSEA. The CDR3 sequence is CRGVGPDTEAFF. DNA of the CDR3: TGCAGGGGAGTAGGCCCTGACACTGAAGCTTTCTTT.